This T cell receptor (beta chain) emerged from a study of T cells in tuberculosis. The CDR3 is 14 amino acids. Germline CDR1 SGHNT, CDR2 YENEEA. V lost 1 base to trimming and J lost 6 bases, with 10 bases between them. Chain pairing is unknown; alpha and beta were sequenced separately. Repertoires were generated with immunoSEQ multiplex PCR, while TCRdb's copy carries only in-frame clones and drops some. This table has tens of thousands of clones, approximately 90% appearing once. After thawing and overnight rest, PBMC were stained with GMM-loaded CD1B tetramer, viability dye and anti-CD3 for sorting. The CD1B tetramers carried C32 glucose monomycolate purified from Rhodococcus equi.

This receptor was obtained from an adult woman with latent tuberculosis. Material for sequencing was CD1b-GMM tetramer-negative cells sorted from PBMCs. This sequence joins TRBV11-3 and TRBJ2-1; weak D call: TRBD2 (6 bases). In DNA, the CDR3 is TGTGCCAGCAGCTTAGGGTCCGGGGGCAATGAGCAGTTCTTC. Protein sequence: CASSLGSGGNEQFF.